The 27 T cell receptor beta chains below were found in one sample sequenced in a study of tumor-infiltrating lymphocytes in primary liver carcinoma (dated by TCRdb to the late 2010s). Without any cell sorting, total RNA and DNA were co-extracted from roughly 20-30 mg of bulk tissue using the AllPrep DNA/RNA mini kit. Sequencing instrument: Illumina HiSeq 2500. A constant-region primer and ProtoScript II reverse transcriptase were used to reverse-transcribe TCRbeta-specific cDNA from roughly 0.5 ug total RNA. Three nested multiplex PCR rounds, following a slightly modified ARM-PCR procedure, were used to build the TCRbeta libraries. Each of the first two PCR rounds ran for around 10 cycles using multiplex TRBV1-TRBV30 forward primers together with a Cbeta reverse primer. The public sequencing data were trimmed at Q25 with fastp and processed into clonotypes with MiXCR by TCRdb, which kept only in-frame beta chains. Rows merge per CDR3 protein into single entries with the most common DNA and genes. The sample profile shows some 120,000 distinct CDR3 sequences; approximately 70% of them were found once. Approximately 9.7% of the sample is taken by the ten largest.

The specimen was liver tumor tissue from sampling region 1. What this sample's cell subset or site label stands for: tumor region T1, superior pole. These receptors originate from a woman aged 55 to 70 with primary liver carcinoma and hepatitis B virus infection.

About this clonotype: Germline is not matched at one junction end, which may reflect a read error. The rearrangement uses TRBV6-5 and TRBJ2-1; D unclear. This CDR3 has 14 residues. Germline V gene lookup returns CDR1 MNHEY and CDR2 SVGAGI. The CDR3 DNA sequence: TGCGCCAGCAGTACGAGTGGGCTATACAATGAGCAGTTCTTC. It codes for CASSTSGLYNEQFF.

Concerning this clonotype itself: A much larger clone sits a single nucleotide away, making a read error possible. The chain recombines TRBV29-1 with TRBJ1-2, with D maybe TRBD1 (5 bases). CDR1 is SQVTM, CDR2 ANQGSEA, per germline. Trimming cost V 3 bases and J 3 bases, with 8 bases left between them. CDR3 length equals 12 residues. CDR3 DNA sequence: TGCAGCGTTGATGGGGCCGACTATGGCTACACCTTC. This gives the protein CSVDGADYGYTF.

Many counts were recorded for this clonotype. This chain links TRBV10-3 with TRBJ2-7; D remains unclear. The CDR3 extends over 14 amino acids. Germline V gives CDR1 ENHRY, CDR2 SYGVKD. Trimming removed 6 bases from V and 1 base from J, with 13 bases in between. The CDR3 coding sequence is TGTGCCATCAGCACCGTTCCCAGTTCCTACGAGCAGTACTTC. Residues: CAISTVPSSYEQYF.

This clonotype was observed many times. The V gene is TRBV12-3 or TRBV12-4, the J gene TRBJ2-7, with TRBD2 identical over 7 bases. This CDR3 contains 14 residues. V shed 6 bases and J 4 bases; nucleotides not matched to a gene: 9. Here the CDR3 reads CASRTQGEGYEQYF. DNA of the CDR3: TGTGCCAGCAGGACACAAGGGGAGGGATACGAGCAGTACTTC.

On this clonotype itself: With a much larger clone just one base away, this may be a read error. The chain recombines TRBV5-4 with TRBJ1-2, with D unresolved. Germline V gene sequence: CDR1 SGHNT, CDR2 YYREEE (reference sequence). The CDR3 covers 14 residues. As DNA, the CDR3 is TGTACCAGCAGCTTGGACTTGGCTAACTATGGCTACACCTTC. The encoded protein is CTSSLDLANYGYTF.

Notes on this clonotype: It may be a read error: a sequence one base away is much more abundant. This rearrangement joins TRBV4-1 to TRBJ1-3; D call uncertain. Trimming left V 4 bases short and J 1 base short, with 8 bases between. CDR1 and CDR2 (germline): MGHRA, YSYEKL. The CDR3 is made up of 14 amino acids. CDR3: CASSPQESGNTIYF. Here the CDR3 DNA reads TGCGCCAGCAGCCCCCAGGAGTCTGGAAACACCATATATTTT.

The V and J genes are TRBV6-1 and TRBJ1-1, with D uncertain. V was trimmed by 6 bases and J by 3 bases, leaving 8 bases between them. Germline V gene data show CDR1 as MNHNS and CDR2 as SASEGT. The CDR3 loop spans 12 amino acids. The CDR3 spells CASRETYTEAFF. The CDR3 DNA reads TGTGCCAGCAGGGAGACCTACACTGAAGCTTTCTTT.

The chain has TRBV7-9 and TRBJ2-3; D is ambiguous. The CDR3 has 16 amino acids. Trimming removed 1 base at V and 2 bases at J, with 13 bases between. Germline V lookup: CDR1 SEHNR, CDR2 FQNEAQ (reference sequence). The CDR3 DNA follows: TGTGCCAGCAGCTTAGTGCTGGGCAGAGTCACAGATACGCAGTATTTT. Translating it yields CASSLVLGRVTDTQYF.

A note on this clonotype: This may arise from a read error, as a much more abundant clone is one base away. This CDR3 is CASRLGTSKETQYF. CDR3 DNA sequence: TGTGCCAGCAGATTAGGGACTAGCAAAGAGACCCAGTACTTC. The chain carries TRBV7-8 and TRBJ2-5, with 9 nucleotides matching TRBD2. CDR1 SGHVS and CDR2 FQNEAQ come from the germline V gene. The length of the CDR3 is 14 residues.

V and J are TRBV12-3 or TRBV12-4 and TRBJ2-1, with a tentative D call TRBD1 (6 bases). This CDR3 comprises 15 residues. CDR3 amino acids: CASSLAQGGGNEQFF. The CDR3 DNA follows: TGTGCTAGTAGTTTAGCACAGGGTGGGGGCAATGAGCAGTTCTTC.

Only a few counts were recorded for this clonotype. This may stem from a read error, because a much larger clone lies one nucleotide away. The chain couples TRBV6-5 to TRBJ2-5; unclear D gene. The germline V gene encodes CDR1 MNHEY and CDR2 SVGAGI. This CDR3 has 15 amino acids. The CDR3 here is CANSYIGAGRETQYF. As DNA, the CDR3 is TGTGCCAACAGTTACATTGGTGCAGGAAGAGAGACCCAGTACTTC.

To note about this clonotype: This may be a read error, as it is one base from a much larger clone. Here the CDR3 reads CANSRQGAGNQPQHF. The CDR3 DNA reads TGTGCCAACAGCCGACAGGGGGCAGGCAATCAGCCCCAGCATTTT. The chain uses TRBV6-5 and TRBJ1-5, with 10 nucleotides matching TRBD1. Germline CDR1 and CDR2: MNHEY and SVGAGI. J was trimmed by 2 bases and V by 10 bases; bases with no gene match: 8. The CDR3 loop spans 15 amino acids.

This clonotype was picked up many times. The J gene is TRBJ1-2, the V gene TRBV6-6; a possible D gene is TRBD1 (6 bases). Germline loops: CDR1 MNHNY, CDR2 SVGAGI (reference sequence). CDR3 size: 17 residues. Trimming stripped 2 bases from V and 1 base from J, with 17 bases between. The CDR3 DNA is TGTGCCAGCAGTTACAAGACAGGCGGGCGTCTTAACTATGGCTACACCTTC. Translation gives CASSYKTGGRLNYGYTF.

About this clonotype: Germline is not matched at one junction end, which may reflect a read error. V gene TRBV11-3 combines with J gene TRBJ2-1; D might be TRBD1 or TRBD2, each matching 6 bases. CDR1 and CDR2 from the germline V gene are SGHNT and YENEEA. The CDR3 totals 13 residues. The CDR3 coding sequence is TGTGGCAGCAGTGTCGGGGGCTACAATGGGCAGTTCTTC. Protein sequence: CGSSVGGYNGQFF.

This clonotype appeared many times. The chain joins TRBV6-5 to TRBJ2-7; D is possibly TRBD1 (6 bases). The CDR3 has 16 residues. With 0 bases removed from V and 0 bases from J, the gap between germline ends came to 12 bases. Germline CDR1 and CDR2: MNHEY and SVGAGI. CDR3 amino acids: CASSYSTETGSYEQYF. The CDR3 DNA reads as TGTGCCAGCAGTTACTCGACGGAGACAGGCTCCTACGAGCAGTACTTC.

Of note for this clonotype: The junction and the germline gene differ at one end; a read error may be behind it. J is TRBJ2-1 and V is TRBV4-1, with 10 bases that match TRBD2. The germline CDR1 and CDR2 sequences are MGHRA and YSYEKL. CDR3 length: 14 residues. The CDR3 DNA follows: TGCGCCGGCAGCCCTCGACTAGCGGGCAATGAGCAGTTCTTT. It encodes CAGSPRLAGNEQFF.

The chain recombines TRBV11-2 with TRBJ2-1; TRBD2 agrees at 10 bases. Trimming at V came to 4 bases and at J to 13 bases, leaving 16 bases not matched to a gene. The CDR3 extends over 16 amino acids. In germline, CDR1 is SGHAT, CDR2 FQNNGV. DNA for the CDR3: TGTGCCAGCAGCTCGGGAACACTAGCGGGAAACAACGATCAGTTCTTC. Translating it yields CASSSGTLAGNNDQFF. The full variable domain, in which reference TRBV11-2 and TRBJ2-1 provide the parts outside the CDR3, is EAGVAQSPRYKIIEKRQSVAFWCNPISGHATLYWYQQILGQGPKLLIQFQNNGVVDDSQLPKDRFSAERLKGVDSTLKIQPAKLEDSAVYLCASSSGTLAGNNDQFFGPGTRLTVL.

This clonotype was seen a single time. A single base separates this from a much larger clone, so it may be a read error. The chain links TRBV15 to TRBJ2-1; 10 positions match TRBD2. Germline values: CDR1 LNHNV, CDR2 YYDKDF (reference sequence). V shed 11 bases and J 4 bases; nucleotides not matched to a gene: 8. The CDR3 is 14 amino acids. The DNA of the CDR3 is TGTGCCGCCCAGGGGACTAGCGTATACAATGAGCAGTTCTTC. Amino acids: CAAQGTSVYNEQFF. The entire variable domain, with the rest obtained from reference TRBV15 and TRBJ2-1, is as follows: DAMVIQNPRYQVTQFGKPVTLSCSQTLNHNVMYWYQQKSSQAPKLLFHYYDKDFNNEADTPDNFQSRRPNTSFCFLDIRSPGLGDTAMYLCAAQGTSVYNEQFFGPGTRLTVL.

In regard to this clonotype: Because the CDR3 is missing its conserved closing phenylalanine or tryptophan, this is likely a read error. V usage is TRBV6-2 or TRBV6-3 and J usage is TRBJ1-5, with D possibly TRBD1 on 6 matching bases. The CDR3 spans 14 residues. Looked up from germline, CDR1 is MNHEY and CDR2 is SVGEGT. The CDR3 protein is CASGYGQKNQPQHL. CDR3 nucleotide sequence: TGTGCCAGCGGTTATGGACAGAAAAATCAGCCCCAGCATCTT.

With regard to this clonotype: Possible read error: a much larger clone is one base away. This chain connects TRBV7-8 to TRBJ1-1; 8 bases are shared with TRBD1. Germline V gene sequence: CDR1 SGHVS, CDR2 FQNEAQ. The length of the CDR3 is 14 residues. CDR3 sequence: CASSFDRGRTEDFF. The CDR3 DNA is TGTGCCAGCAGCTTTGACAGGGGACGGACTGAAGATTTCTTT.

The gene calls are TRBV30 and TRBJ2-3; 9 nucleotides agree with TRBD2. J was trimmed by 2 bases and V by 0 bases; bases with no gene match: 3. The CDR3 length is 15 residues. Looked up from germline, CDR1 is GTSNPN and CDR2 is SVGIG (reference sequence). In DNA form, the CDR3 reads TGTGCCTGGAGTGTAGCGGGAGGACACACAGATACGCAGTATTTT. Protein: CAWSVAGGHTDTQYF.

The rearrangement links TRBV11-2 to TRBJ1-3; 7 bases are a match to TRBD1. V shed 7 bases and J 0 bases; nucleotides not matched to a gene: 18. The CDR3 runs 19 residues. Germline V gene data show CDR1 as SGHAT and CDR2 as FQNNGV. The DNA of the CDR3 is TGTGCCAGCAACTCACGCTCGGACAGGAGAGCGTACTCTGGAAACACCATATATTTT. Its protein is CASNSRSDRRAYSGNTIYF.

This clonotype was seen many times. J is TRBJ2-4 and V is TRBV28; 8 bases line up with TRBD2. The CDR3 covers 17 residues. Germline CDR1 reads MDHEN; CDR2 reads SYDVKM. V gave up 4 bases and J gave up 3 bases; unmatched junction bases: 11. CDR3 amino acids: CASSSPGLAINKNIQYF. As DNA, the CDR3 is TGTGCCAGCAGTTCTCCAGGACTAGCCATCAACAAAAACATTCAGTACTTC.

This clonotype has only a few counts. This chain links TRBV10-3 with TRBJ2-7; D gene unclear. Trimming removed 6 bases at V and 2 bases at J, with 5 bases between. The CDR3 is 11 amino acids. Germline CDR1 reads ENHRY; CDR2 reads SYGVKD. The CDR3 spells CAIRQTYEQYF. CDR3 nucleotides: TGTGCCATCAGGCAAACCTACGAGCAGTACTTC.

A remark on this clonotype: Its ends do not fully match the called genes, so a read error is possible. The chain employs TRBV14 and TRBJ1-2; D remains ambiguous. CDR3 size: 13 residues. The V gene's germline CDR1 is SGHDN and CDR2 FVKESK. The CDR3 here is CDSSQRRSYGYTF. The DNA of the CDR3 is TGTGACAGCAGCCAAAGACGGTCCTATGGCTACACCTTC.

On this clonotype: This sequence may be a read error, since a much larger clone differs from it by one base. The gene calls are TRBV12-3 or TRBV12-4 and TRBJ2-5, with a tentative D call TRBD2 (7 bases). This CDR3 is 16 amino acids long. The CDR3 coding sequence is TGTGCCAGCAGTTTTGCGGGGAGGGGGGCCCAAGAGATCCAGTACTTC. The encoded protein is CASSFAGRGAQEIQYF.

This clonotype was counted once. A much larger clone sits a single nucleotide away, making a read error possible. CDR3 coding DNA: TGTGCCAGCGGACGTCGTGGCACTTGCCAAGAGACCCAGTACTTC. Its translation: CASGRRGTCQETQYF. The chain is built from TRBV4-2 and TRBJ2-5; unclear D gene. The germline V and J ends were trimmed by 8 bases and 1 base, with 17 bases remaining between them. This CDR3 comprises 15 residues. Germline loops: CDR1 LGHNA, CDR2 YNFKEQ.